These 3 T cell receptor beta chains came from one sample sequenced in a study of shared clonotypes between healthy human individuals. Naive-designated CD8 cells lacked CD45RO, were positively enriched for CCR7, and omitted terminally differentiated effector memory CD45RA+ cells. TCRdb's copy holds only in-frame clones and misses some; the assay was immunoSEQ multiplex PCR. In the table there are about 600,000 clones, about 95% of which are singletons. Source material: naive CD8+ T cells sorted from blood. The source is a woman aged 25-40 years in good health.

The V and J genes are TRBV19 and TRBJ2-1; the D is unclear. Germline V gene sequence: CDR1 LNHDA, CDR2 SQIVND (reference sequence). This CDR3 region has 15 residues. Trimming cost V 3 bases and J 1 base, with 10 bases left between them. The CDR3 DNA is TGTGCCAGTAGTATTGGTCCGACGTCCTACAATGAGCAGTTCTTC. Its translation is CASSIGPTSYNEQFF.

The chain couples TRBV28 to TRBJ1-1; D gene ambiguous. V was trimmed by 2 bases and J by 6 bases, leaving 13 bases between them. The CDR3 runs 14 residues. CDR1 MDHEN and CDR2 SYDVKM come from the germline V gene. The CDR3: CASSLLPSGAEAFF. CDR3 DNA: TGTGCCAGCAGTTTACTACCATCGGGAGCTGAAGCTTTCTTT. Full variable domain (missing parts from reference TRBV28 and TRBJ1-1): DVKVTQSSRYLVKRTGEKVFLECVQDMDHENMFWYRQDPGLGLRLIYFSYDVKMKEKGDIPEGYSVSREKKERFSLILESASTNQTSMYLCASSLLPSGAEAFFGQGTRLTVV.

On this clone itself: Other DNA variants within this sample encode the same CDR3. V is TRBV29-1 and J is TRBJ1-1; D not resolved. CDR1 is SQVTM and CDR2 is ANQGSEA in the germline V gene. The CDR3 runs 12 residues. V gave up 3 bases and J gave up 1 base, with 6 bases separating them. In DNA form, the CDR3 reads TGCAGCGTTGAGGCGGGGAACACTGAAGCTTTCTTT. Amino acids: CSVEAGNTEAFF.